This TCR beta chain was found in a study of radiotherapy plus CTLA-4 blockade in lung cancer. The repertoire was sequenced with immunoSEQ multiplex PCR; TCRdb's copy has only in-frame clones and lacks some. The sample holds about 68,000 clones, 70% to 85% seen once. The ends were cut back, 1 base at V and 2 bases at J, with 8 bases in the middle. In germline, CDR1 is MGHRA, CDR2 YSYEKL. CDR3 size: 14 residues. The receptor was isolated from a human donor with non-small cell lung cancer who had a complete response to radiotherapy plus ipilimumab. This rearrangement joins TRBV4-1 to TRBJ1-1, with D hard to call. The material sequenced was peripheral blood, taken from a patient treated with radiotherapy plus ipilimumab. The CDR3 region has the DNA TGCGCCAGCAGCCAAGGGCTTATCAACACTGAAGCTTTCTTT. Translation: CASSQGLINTEAFF.